A selection of T cell receptor beta chains follows, all from one sample in a study of blood T cell repertoires in COVID-19. The method was immunoSEQ multiplex PCR; TCRdb's version includes in-frame clones alone and lacks a portion of them. Of 150,000 to 190,000 clones in the sample, 75% to 90% are singletons; the top ten hold about 16%. Sequencing input: peripheral blood. The receptor set was obtained from a woman aged 40 to 50 with acute or convalescent COVID-19. CDR3s include the opening cysteine and the closing phenylalanine or tryptophan. Each record gives: clone size, V gene, J gene, D gene, CDR3 protein, CDR3 DNA. The D gene is left open where the match is weak. Expanded clones are given a class, and other clones once, few, many or no size at all.

clone_size: few; v_call: TRBV14; j_call: TRBJ1-4; d_call: -; cdr3_aa: CASSWWHHNEKLFF; cdr3_nt: TGTGCCAGCAGCTGGTGGCACCATAATGAAAAACTGTTTTTT
clone_size: -; v_call: TRBV7-2; j_call: TRBJ1-6; d_call: -; cdr3_aa: CASSLGGSNNSPLHF; cdr3_nt: TGTGCCAGCAGCTTAGGCGGATCAAATAATTCACCCCTCCACTTT
clone_size: -; v_call: TRBV7-8; j_call: TRBJ2-3; d_call: TRBD1; cdr3_aa: CASRSQGQGSWTDTQYF; cdr3_nt: TGTGCCAGCAGATCTCAGGGACAGGGAAGTTGGACAGATACGCAGTATTTT
clone_size: -; v_call: TRBV27; j_call: TRBJ2-7; d_call: -; cdr3_aa: CASSLSVSSYEQYF; cdr3_nt: TGTGCCAGCAGTTTATCAGTCAGCTCCTACGAGCAGTACTTC
clone_size: few; v_call: TRBV6-1; j_call: TRBJ2-3; d_call: -; cdr3_aa: CASSDQRRTDTQYF; cdr3_nt: TGTGCCAGCAGTGACCAGCGGCGAACAGATACGCAGTATTTT
clone_size: -; v_call: TRBV19; j_call: TRBJ2-2; d_call: -; cdr3_aa: CASIRSGAGTGELFF; cdr3_nt: TGTGCCAGTATCAGGTCAGGGGCAGGAACCGGGGAGCTGTTTTTT
clone_size: -; v_call: TRBV10-3; j_call: TRBJ2-2; d_call: TRBD2; cdr3_aa: CAIRGTSGGQNTGELFF; cdr3_nt: TGTGCCATCCGAGGGACTAGCGGGGGGCAAAACACCGGGGAGCTGTTTTTT
clone_size: once; v_call: TRBV19; j_call: TRBJ1-4; d_call: TRBD1; cdr3_aa: CASKRQGKNSATNEKLFF; cdr3_nt: TGTGCCAGTAAAAGACAGGGGAAAAATTCCGCAACTAATGAAAAACTGTTTTTT
clone_size: -; v_call: TRBV12-5; j_call: TRBJ2-7; d_call: TRBD1; cdr3_aa: CASGMDRVSYEQYF; cdr3_nt: TGTGCTAGTGGGATGGACAGGGTATCCTACGAGCAGTACTTC
clone_size: once; v_call: TRBV11-2; j_call: TRBJ2-7; d_call: -; cdr3_aa: CASSLTGTPYEQYF; cdr3_nt: TGTGCCAGCAGCCTAACAGGGACCCCCTACGAGCAGTACTTC
clone_size: -; v_call: TRBV7-8; j_call: TRBJ2-2; d_call: TRBD2; cdr3_aa: CASSLVKPSGATGELFF; cdr3_nt: TGTGCCAGCAGCCTCGTCAAACCCAGCGGGGCGACGGGGGAGCTGTTTTTT
clone_size: -; v_call: TRBV7-9; j_call: TRBJ1-1; d_call: -; cdr3_aa: CASSLGGEAFF; cdr3_nt: TGTGCCAGCAGCTTAGGAGGTGAAGCTTTCTTT
clone_size: -; v_call: TRBV6-5; j_call: TRBJ1-2; d_call: -; cdr3_aa: CASSIGGNYGYTF; cdr3_nt: TGTGCCAGCAGTATCGGGGGAAACTATGGCTACACCTTC
clone_size: -; v_call: TRBV27; j_call: TRBJ1-2; d_call: TRBD1; cdr3_aa: CASIGTGAGGYTF; cdr3_nt: TGTGCCAGCATAGGTACAGGGGCGGGAGGCTACACCTTC
clone_size: -; v_call: TRBV25-1; j_call: TRBJ2-5; d_call: -; cdr3_aa: CASSYSGVAETQYF; cdr3_nt: TGTGCCAGCAGTTACTCGGGGGTAGCAGAGACCCAGTACTTC
clone_size: -; v_call: TRBV18; j_call: TRBJ1-1; d_call: -; cdr3_aa: CASSPESKGNAEAFF; cdr3_nt: TGTGCCAGCTCACCAGAATCGAAGGGGAACGCTGAAGCTTTCTTT
clone_size: -; v_call: TRBV5-1; j_call: TRBJ1-2; d_call: TRBD1; cdr3_aa: CASSPGQGIGYTF; cdr3_nt: TGCGCCAGCAGCCCGGGACAGGGGATCGGCTACACCTTC
clone_size: -; v_call: TRBV6-5; j_call: TRBJ2-7; d_call: TRBD2; cdr3_aa: CASSYSGGSYEQYF; cdr3_nt: TGTGCCAGCAGTTACAGCGGGGGGTCCTACGAGCAGTACTTC
clone_size: once; v_call: TRBV11-2; j_call: TRBJ1-5; d_call: -; cdr3_aa: CASSLESNNQPQHF; cdr3_nt: TGTGCCAGCAGCTTAGAGTCTAACAATCAGCCCCAGCATTTT
clone_size: -; v_call: TRBV2; j_call: TRBJ2-7; d_call: TRBD1; cdr3_aa: CASSTGQGYEQYF; cdr3_nt: TGTGCCAGCAGTACGGGACAGGGCTACGAGCAGTACTTC
clone_size: -; v_call: TRBV5-6; j_call: TRBJ2-2; d_call: -; cdr3_aa: CASSPTVTANTGELFF; cdr3_nt: TGTGCCAGCAGCCCCACAGTTACCGCGAACACCGGGGAGCTGTTTTTT
clone_size: -; v_call: TRBV2; j_call: TRBJ2-2; d_call: -; cdr3_aa: CASSVQAISTGELFF; cdr3_nt: TGTGCCAGCAGTGTACAGGCCATATCCACCGGGGAGCTGTTTTTT
clone_size: -; v_call: TRBV3-1/TRBV3-2; j_call: TRBJ2-2; d_call: -; cdr3_aa: CASSFDYNTGELFF; cdr3_nt: TGTGCCAGCAGCTTTGACTATAACACCGGGGAGCTGTTTTTT
clone_size: -; v_call: TRBV6-5; j_call: TRBJ2-7; d_call: -; cdr3_aa: CASQGGYYEQYF; cdr3_nt: TGTGCCAGCCAGGGGGGATACTACGAGCAGTACTTC
clone_size: -; v_call: TRBV11-2; j_call: TRBJ2-2; d_call: TRBD1; cdr3_aa: CASSLVPAMTGGPTGELFF; cdr3_nt: TGTGCCAGCAGCTTAGTCCCCGCCATGACAGGGGGCCCGACCGGGGAGCTGTTTTTT
clone_size: -; v_call: TRBV28; j_call: TRBJ2-1; d_call: TRBD2; cdr3_aa: CATGVLATFF; cdr3_nt: TGTGCCACCGGAGTACTAGCGACGTTCTTC
clone_size: -; v_call: TRBV24-1; j_call: TRBJ2-7; d_call: -; cdr3_aa: CATSEAGREQYF; cdr3_nt: TGTGCCACCAGTGAGGCAGGGCGAGAGCAGTACTTC
clone_size: -; v_call: TRBV5-4; j_call: TRBJ2-7; d_call: TRBD2; cdr3_aa: CASSLAASGSSYEQYF; cdr3_nt: TGTGCCAGCAGCTTGGCGGCTAGCGGGAGCTCCTACGAGCAGTACTTC
clone_size: -; v_call: TRBV28; j_call: TRBJ1-1; d_call: TRBD1; cdr3_aa: CASSQGQVGEAFF; cdr3_nt: TGTGCCAGCAGTCAAGGACAGGTTGGTGAAGCTTTCTTT
clone_size: -; v_call: TRBV6-1; j_call: TRBJ2-7; d_call: TRBD1; cdr3_aa: CASSSGQGARYEQYF; cdr3_nt: TGTGCCAGCAGTTCGGGACAGGGGGCGAGGTACGAGCAGTACTTC
clone_size: -; v_call: TRBV9; j_call: TRBJ2-1; d_call: TRBD1; cdr3_aa: CASSVTGGGIGNEQFF; cdr3_nt: TGTGCCAGCAGCGTTACAGGGGGCGGTATCGGGAATGAGCAGTTCTTC
clone_size: few; v_call: TRBV6-6; j_call: TRBJ2-3; d_call: -; cdr3_aa: CASSYEGDFTDTQYF; cdr3_nt: TGTGCCAGCAGTTATGAAGGGGATTTCACAGATACGCAGTATTTT
clone_size: -; v_call: TRBV30; j_call: TRBJ1-1; d_call: -; cdr3_aa: CAWTHGGVGTEAFF; cdr3_nt: TGTGCCTGGACTCACGGGGGGGTCGGCACTGAAGCTTTCTTT
clone_size: -; v_call: TRBV4-1; j_call: TRBJ2-2; d_call: TRBD1; cdr3_aa: CASSGDRGRAGELFF; cdr3_nt: TGCGCCAGCAGCGGGGACAGGGGGCGAGCCGGGGAGCTGTTTTTT
clone_size: -; v_call: TRBV15; j_call: TRBJ2-1; d_call: -; cdr3_aa: CATSRELSYNEQFF; cdr3_nt: TGTGCCACCAGCAGAGAACTATCCTACAATGAGCAGTTCTTC
clone_size: -; v_call: TRBV11-1; j_call: TRBJ2-7; d_call: -; cdr3_aa: CASSLQGGFSYEQYF; cdr3_nt: TGTGCCAGCAGCTTGCAGGGGGGCTTCTCCTACGAGCAGTACTTC
clone_size: -; v_call: TRBV11-3; j_call: TRBJ2-1; d_call: TRBD2; cdr3_aa: CASSLEWGTSGHLVFSYNEQFF; cdr3_nt: TGTGCCAGCAGCTTAGAATGGGGGACTAGCGGTCACCTTGTCTTCTCCTACAATGAGCAGTTCTTC
clone_size: -; v_call: TRBV19; j_call: TRBJ2-7; d_call: TRBD2; cdr3_aa: CASSINGGRGDYEQYF; cdr3_nt: TGTGCCAGTAGTATAAATGGCGGGAGAGGGGACTACGAGCAGTACTTC
clone_size: once; v_call: TRBV18; j_call: TRBJ2-7; d_call: -; cdr3_aa: CASSPPRLGGEQYF; cdr3_nt: TGTGCCAGCTCACCACCCCGATTGGGGGGCGAGCAGTACTTC
clone_size: -; v_call: TRBV19; j_call: TRBJ1-5; d_call: -; cdr3_aa: CASSAGFGQPQHF; cdr3_nt: TGTGCCAGTAGCGCAGGGTTCGGCCAGCCCCAGCATTTT
clone_size: -; v_call: TRBV10-3; j_call: TRBJ1-1; d_call: TRBD1; cdr3_aa: CAINPGQGARAFF; cdr3_nt: TGTGCCATCAATCCGGGACAGGGGGCTCGGGCTTTCTTT
clone_size: -; v_call: TRBV12-5; j_call: TRBJ2-3; d_call: -; cdr3_aa: CASMGVRGTQYF; cdr3_nt: TGTGCTAGTATGGGTGTCAGGGGTACGCAGTATTTT
clone_size: -; v_call: TRBV6-6; j_call: TRBJ2-5; d_call: -; cdr3_aa: CASSHANLQETQYF; cdr3_nt: TGTGCCAGCAGCCACGCTAATTTACAAGAGACCCAGTACTTC
clone_size: -; v_call: TRBV7-2; j_call: TRBJ1-2; d_call: -; cdr3_aa: CASSSNSGGQSYGYTF; cdr3_nt: TGTGCCAGCAGCTCCAACAGCGGCGGACAGAGCTATGGCTACACCTTC
clone_size: -; v_call: TRBV2; j_call: TRBJ1-2; d_call: TRBD1; cdr3_aa: CASVGTDNYYGYTF; cdr3_nt: TGTGCCAGCGTTGGGACAGACAACTACTATGGCTACACCTTC
clone_size: -; v_call: TRBV3-1/TRBV3-2; j_call: TRBJ1-2; d_call: -; cdr3_aa: CASSQATPVKDYGYTF; cdr3_nt: TGTGCCAGCAGCCAAGCAACCCCAGTAAAAGACTATGGCTACACCTTC